This TCR beta chain emerged from a study of CD8 T cells in ankylosing spondylitis. This clonotype has at least ten counts. Its antigen remains unknown. Study results and limitations: Reportedly, significant enrichment of disease-linked clones occurred in matched ankylosing spondylitis synovial fluid. Some of these motif variants have turned up before, in reports on reactive arthritis synovial fluid and blood. CD8+ by phenotype, disease-linked clones were relatively rare in peripheral blood. Among TCR beta sequences, a motif of eight highly homologous variants appeared characteristic of ankylosing spondylitis blood.

It was by quantitative 5'-RACE with molecular barcodes that TCR beta libraries were made. TCRdb passed the 5' RACE reads through MiXCR, listing each CDR3 protein once. The sample yields fewer than 550,000 distinct CDR3 sequences, under 5.5% seen once. CDR1 and CDR2 from the germline V gene are SEHNR and FQNEAQ (reference sequence). V lost 6 bases and J 0 bases, leaving 10 bases between the germline ends. This CDR3 has 14 residues. The sequencing sample was made of blood, either unsorted or a sorted T cell fraction (not recorded which). V usage is TRBV7-9 and J usage is TRBJ2-3; D might be TRBD2 (6 bases). This TCR came from a male donor with ankylosing spondylitis. The CDR3 here is CASRAGTSTDTQYF. In nucleotides, the CDR3 is TGTGCCAGCAGGGCGGGAACGAGCACAGATACGCAGTATTTT.